These 21 T cell receptor beta chains were sequenced from one sample in a study of blood T cell repertoires in COVID-19. TCRdb's copy holds only in-frame clones and misses some; the assay was immunoSEQ multiplex PCR. Of under 150,000 clones in the sample, approximately 84% were seen once. Sequencing used peripheral blood. These receptors came from a man between 60 and 70 years old with acute or convalescent COVID-19.

J is TRBJ2-7 and V is TRBV6-6; D remains unclear. Germline CDR1 is MNHNY and CDR2 is SVGAGI (reference sequence). The CDR3 is 12 amino acids. V gave up 5 bases and J gave up 3 bases, with 8 bases separating them. The CDR3 protein is CASSTVDYEQYF. The CDR3, as DNA: TGTGCCAGCAGTACAGTAGACTACGAGCAGTACTTC.

The V call is TRBV5-1, the J call TRBJ1-1; 8 nucleotides align to TRBD1. Germline CDR1 is SGHRS and CDR2 is YFSETQ. The junction had 6 bases not matched to a gene; V was cut back by 2 bases and J by 3 bases. This CDR3 region has 15 residues. The CDR3 DNA is TGCGCCAGCAGCTTACGACAGGGGTCGGACACTGAAGCTTTCTTT. This translates into CASSLRQGSDTEAFF.

The chain is built from TRBV5-5 and TRBJ2-1; possibly TRBD2 for D (5 bases). The CDR3 length is 14 residues. Germline CDR1 SGHKS, CDR2 YYEKEE (reference sequence). V shed 4 bases and J shed 6 bases, with 14 bases lying between them. The CDR3 nucleotides are TGTGCCAGCAGCCTAACAGCGGTGCTCAATGAGCAGTTCTTC. Translation: CASSLTAVLNEQFF. The full variable domain, its missing parts supplied by reference TRBV5-5 and TRBJ2-1, is DAGVTQSPTHLIKTRGQQVTLRCSPISGHKSVSWYQQVLGQGPQFIFQYYEKEERGRGNFPDRFSARQFPNYSSELNVNALLLGDSALYLCASSLTAVLNEQFFGPGTRLTVL.

This clone was seen once. The chain uses TRBV5-1 and TRBJ1-5; D is possibly TRBD1 (6 bases). Germline V gene sequence: CDR1 SGHRS, CDR2 YFSETQ. V gave up 2 bases and J gave up 8 bases, with 11 bases separating them. The CDR3 contains 13 residues. CDR3 in amino acids: CASSFTQGEPQHF. DNA of the CDR3: TGCGCCAGCAGCTTTACACAGGGAGAGCCCCAGCATTTT.

The chain links TRBV6-2 or TRBV6-3 to TRBJ2-3, with 15 nucleotides matching TRBD2. Trimming took 0 bases from V and 4 from J; bases not matched to a gene: 11. Germline V gene sequence: CDR1 MNHEY, CDR2 SVGEGT. The CDR3 spans 20 residues. The CDR3 reads CASSYSGLAGGQHTSDTQYF. CDR3 bases: TGTGCCAGCAGTTACTCTGGACTAGCGGGAGGGCAACACACGTCAGATACGCAGTATTTT.

This clone has more than one count but fewer than ten. CDR3 region: CASSNRGGNQPQHF. In nucleotides, the CDR3 is TGTGCCAGTAGTAACAGGGGAGGCAATCAGCCCCAGCATTTT. The rearrangement joins TRBV19 to TRBJ1-5; 7 nucleotides match TRBD1. Germline assignment: CDR1 LNHDA and CDR2 SQIVND (reference sequence). The CDR3 extends over 14 amino acids. The junction had 2 bases not matched to a gene; V was cut back by 4 bases and J by 2 bases.

V usage is TRBV14 and J usage is TRBJ2-1; weak D call: TRBD2 (7 bases). Germline CDR1 and CDR2: SGHDN and FVKESK. The CDR3 has 14 amino acids. Trimming pared 4 bases from V and 9 bases from J, leaving 16 bases between. CDR3 residues: CASSRLRGLGEQFF. In DNA, the CDR3 is TGTGCCAGCAGCCGTCTGCGGGGGCTTGGTGAGCAGTTCTTC.

The V and J genes are TRBV14 and TRBJ1-4; 9 bases align to TRBD1. The CDR3 consists of 16 residues. Germline-derived CDR1 and CDR2 are SGHDN and FVKESK. V shed 1 base, J shed 10 bases, and the junction held 10 bases outside the gene matches. CDR3 bases: TGTGCCAGCAGCCAAGGTATAGGACAGGGGTTTGGAAAACTGTTTTTT. This gives the protein CASSQGIGQGFGKLFF. Variable domain in full (rest from reference TRBV14 and TRBJ1-4): EAGVTQFPSHSVIEKGQTVTLRCDPISGHDNLYWYRRVMGKEIKFLLHFVKESKQDESGMPNNRFLAERTGGTYSTLKVQPAELEDSGVYFCASSQGIGQGFGKLFFGSGTQLSVL.

This clone is labeled as medium-sized. The chain carries TRBV28 and TRBJ1-3, with 8 bases lining up with TRBD1. There are 17 residues in the CDR3. Germline V gene data show CDR1 as MDHEN and CDR2 as SYDVKM. V was clipped by 10 bases and J by 0 bases; unmatched bases: 14. CDR3: CATRWATGAFSGNTIYF. The CDR3 DNA reads as TGTGCCACCCGTTGGGCGACAGGGGCGTTCTCTGGAAACACCATATATTTT.

This clone was seen a handful of times. The chain joins TRBV29-1 to TRBJ2-1; 7 nucleotides align to TRBD1. The germline CDR1 and CDR2 sequences are SQVTM and ANQGSEA. The CDR3 has 13 amino acids. V lost 5 bases and J lost 6; bases outside the gene matches: 7. The CDR3 DNA reads TGCAGCGTTAGGACAGGATTAAGCAATGAGCAGTTCTTC. Protein sequence: CSVRTGLSNEQFF.

The chain is built from TRBV15 and TRBJ2-7; 7 bases line up with TRBD2. V gave up 0 bases and J gave up 2 bases; unmatched junction bases: 7. Per the germline V gene, CDR1 is LNHNV and CDR2 is YYDKDF (reference sequence). CDR3 length: 16 residues. CDR3 nucleotide sequence: TGTGCCACCAGCAGAGATCTGGGGCTAGCGGCCTACGAGCAGTACTTC. Translated, it gives CATSRDLGLAAYEQYF.

This chain joins TRBV3-1 (or the pseudogene TRBV3-2) and TRBJ1-3; 7 positions match TRBD1. Germline lookup yields CDR1 LGHDT and CDR2 YNNKEL (reference sequence). The CDR3 runs 16 residues. The ends lost 1 base at V and 3 bases at J; junction bases unmatched: 6. DNA for the CDR3: TGTGCCAGCAGCCAAGCGACAGGGACGATTGGAAACACCATATATTTT. Protein: CASSQATGTIGNTIYF.

V and J are TRBV5-8 and TRBJ1-1; 8 positions match TRBD1. The length of the CDR3 is 19 residues. V gave up 0 bases and J gave up 0 bases; unmatched junction bases: 13. Germline loops: CDR1 SGHTS, CDR2 YDEGEE. This CDR3 is CASSLEGQGATPMNTEAFF. The CDR3 DNA reads as TGTGCCAGCAGCTTGGAGGGGCAGGGGGCCACTCCAATGAACACTGAAGCTTTCTTT.

The CDR3 DNA follows: TGTGCCAGCAGTGAATGGACAGGGGAGTTCGGAAACACCATATATTTT. Translating gives CASSEWTGEFGNTIYF. V and J are TRBV2 and TRBJ1-3; 9 bases map to TRBD1. This CDR3 has 16 residues. Germline V gene sequence: CDR1 SNHLY, CDR2 FYNNEI. J lost 4 bases, V lost 2 bases, and 6 bases had no gene match.

The rearrangement uses TRBV7-2 and TRBJ2-1; D call uncertain. Trimming took off 3 bases at V and 5 bases at J, with 14 bases between the two ends. Germline V gene sequence: CDR1 SGHTA, CDR2 FQGNSA. This CDR3 contains 15 residues. As DNA, the CDR3 is TGTGCCAGCAGCTTGGAGCGAGCTATCCACAATGAGCAGTTCTTC. It is translated as CASSLERAIHNEQFF.

The chain links TRBV5-4 to TRBJ1-2; possible D gene TRBD1, 5 bases. Per germline, CDR1 SGHNT and CDR2 YYREEE (reference sequence). The CDR3 length is 15 residues. V was shortened by 0 bases and J by 0 bases, with 9 bases between the two germline ends. DNA for the CDR3: TGTGCCAGCAGCTTGGGACAGCATACTAACTATGGCTACACCTTC. Residues: CASSLGQHTNYGYTF.

In its sample, this clone was seen a few times. The chain joins TRBV7-9 to TRBJ1-6, with D uncertain. V dropped 5 bases and J dropped 10 bases, with 12 bases sitting between them. Germline loops: CDR1 SEHNR, CDR2 FQNEAQ (reference sequence). CDR3 length equals 13 residues. The CDR3 here is CASSPAAVSPLHF. CDR3 nucleotides: TGTGCCAGCAGCCCCGCGGCAGTATCACCCCTCCACTTT.

The chain couples TRBV7-3 to TRBJ2-1; D is unresolved. CDR1 and CDR2 from the germline V gene are SGHTA and FQGTGA. V lost 5 bases and J lost 4, with 18 bases in between. The CDR3 has 16 residues. CDR3 protein: CASSRLAGSLYNEQFF. CDR3 nucleotide sequence: TGTGCCAGCAGCCGACTCGCCGGGTCTCTTTACAATGAGCAGTTCTTC.

The sample holds a few counts of this clone. V usage is TRBV2 and J usage is TRBJ1-6; 8 bases line up with TRBD1. Trimming cost V 6 bases and J 4 bases; bases outside gene matches: 2. The CDR3 runs to 14 residues. Per germline, CDR1 SNHLY and CDR2 FYNNEI. This CDR3 is CASRRDRYNSPLHF. CDR3 nucleotide sequence: TGTGCCAGCAGGCGGGACAGGTATAATTCACCCCTCCACTTT.

This clone has a handful of counts. The CDR3 region is CSGVGSYGYTF. The CDR3 DNA follows: TGCAGTGGTGTGGGGAGCTATGGCTACACCTTC. J is TRBJ1-2 and V is TRBV20-1; D gene ambiguous. The CDR3 consists of 11 residues. Trimming took 7 bases from V and 4 from J, leaving 10 bases between them. CDR1 is DFQATT and CDR2 is SNEGSKA in the germline V gene (reference sequence).

V is TRBV6-1 and J is TRBJ2-1, with TRBD2 matching 11 bases. The CDR3 has 17 residues. The germline CDR1 and CDR2 sequences are MNHNS and SASEGT. With 4 bases clipped from V and 0 bases from J, the junction kept 5 bases outside the gene matches. The CDR3 spells CASSATSGVVSYNEQFF. CDR3 DNA sequence: TGTGCCAGCAGTGCGACTAGCGGGGTAGTCTCCTACAATGAGCAGTTCTTC.